The clone carrying this T cell receptor (beta chain) was observed a few times. As processed by the authors: Amplifying reference gene primers gave estimates of nucleated cell counts. Profiled with immunoSEQ multiplex PCR; TCRdb holds only in-frame clones, not every one. V and J calls plus clone size are reproduced from that table; the DNA served to infer D and trimming. The sample contains 250,000 to 300,000 clones, 65% to 90% of which appear only once. The CDR3 is made up of 15 amino acids. Germline trimming cut 5 bases from V and 5 bases from J; bases unmatched to any gene: 9. Germline values: CDR1 LNHDA, CDR2 SQIVND (reference sequence). The data are from a study of blood T cell repertoires in COVID-19. Study summary: Researchers got acute and convalescent COVID-19 samples from the United States, Italy and Spain. T cells, B-cell-depleted T cells, or PBMCs provided the cDNA or gDNA that served as material.

The chain employs TRBV19 and TRBJ2-5; 9 bases are a match to TRBD2. This TCR was recovered from a woman in her fifties or sixties with active or convalescent COVID-19. The sample taken for sequencing was peripheral blood. The CDR3 nucleotides read TGTGCCAGTAGTGTCTCGCGGGGGGGCTTGGAGACCCAGTACTTC. Its protein is CASSVSRGGLETQYF.